The 16 T cell receptor beta chains below all came from one sample that was sequenced in a study of T-cell memory formation after mild COVID-19. Each CDR3 protein gets one entry after TCRdb re-called the 5' RACE reads with MiXCR. The sample contains approximately 430,000 distinct CDR3 sequences, under 25% of which appear only once. Sequenced sample: PBMCs or a T cell subset sorted from them (not recorded which). The receptors were sampled from an adult woman who had mild COVID-19 (a few samples of this study predate the infection). Cell type and time point are not known.

This clonotype showed up just a few times. V is TRBV25-1 and J is TRBJ2-3, with 9 bases aligning to TRBD1. Germline CDR1 reads MGHDK; CDR2 reads SYGVNS. V trimming: 4 bases; J trimming: 2 bases; junction bases outside the gene matches: 4. The CDR3 has 15 residues. This CDR3 is CASSGNRGPTDTQYF. The CDR3 DNA reads as TGTGCCAGCAGTGGAAACAGGGGGCCCACAGATACGCAGTATTTT.

Many counts were recorded for this clonotype. This chain uses TRBV5-6 with TRBJ2-6; 7 nucleotides align to TRBD1. CDR1 and CDR2 (germline): SGHDT, YYEEEE. V was clipped by 6 bases and J by 0 bases; unmatched bases: 12. This CDR3 spans 18 amino acids. The CDR3 DNA reads TGTGCCAGCACCTTTCCGGGACAGCACTACTCTGGGGCCAACGTCCTGACTTTC. It yields the protein CASTFPGQHYSGANVLTF. Supplemented by reference TRBV5-6 and TRBJ2-6, the full variable domain reads DAGVTQSPTHLIKTRGQQVTLRCSPKSGHDTVSWYQQALGQGPQFIFQYYEEEERQRGNFPDRFSGHQFPNYSSELNVNALLLGDSALYLCASTFPGQHYSGANVLTFGAGSRLTVL.

This clonotype was detected only a few times. The CDR3 bases are TGTGCCAGCAGTGGAAGGAAATCCGGACAGGGAAGTGGCTACACCTTC. Translating gives CASSGRKSGQGSGYTF. The chain has TRBV2 and TRBJ1-2; TRBD1 aligns across 8 bases. V was pared by 4 bases and J by 7 bases, with 14 bases of the junction left unmatched. This CDR3 is 16 amino acids long. Germline CDR1 reads SNHLY; CDR2 reads FYNNEI.

This clonotype has more than one count but fewer than ten. The chain is built from TRBV2 and TRBJ1-5; D is perhaps TRBD1 (6 bases). V lost 2 bases to trimming and J lost 7 bases, with 12 bases between them. This CDR3 comprises 14 residues. Germline V lookup: CDR1 SNHLY, CDR2 FYNNEI. The CDR3 sequence: CASSETGGPQPQHF. DNA for the CDR3: TGTGCCAGCAGTGAAACCGGGGGGCCCCAGCCCCAGCATTTT.

The chain combines TRBV6-1 with TRBJ1-5; tentative D call: TRBD1 (5 bases). This CDR3 spans 13 amino acids. Germline CDR1 and CDR2: MNHNS and SASEGT. Trimming left V 7 bases short and J 6 bases short, with 13 bases between. DNA for the CDR3: TGTGCCAGCAAAGCTTCAGGGCGTCAGCCCCAGCATTTT. Its translation: CASKASGRQPQHF.

The V gene is TRBV7-9, the J gene TRBJ2-2; a weak D match, TRBD1 (6 bases). V lost 5 bases and J 2 bases, leaving 12 bases between the germline ends. The CDR3 extends over 15 amino acids. Germline CDR1 and CDR2: SEHNR and FQNEAQ (reference sequence). CDR3 in DNA: TGTGCCAGCAGCGGCCGGGACATAAACACCGGGGAGCTGTTTTTT. Translated: CASSGRDINTGELFF.

This clonotype was counted only a few times. J is TRBJ2-3 and V is TRBV12-3 or TRBV12-4; 7 nucleotides line up with TRBD1. The CDR3 runs to 15 residues. V trimming: 5 bases; J trimming: 0 bases; junction bases outside the gene matches: 5. The CDR3 sequence: CASSGQGDSTDTQYF. The CDR3 DNA reads as TGTGCCAGCAGTGGGCAGGGGGACAGCACAGATACGCAGTATTTT.

This clonotype was detected only a few times. The V gene is TRBV5-1, the J gene TRBJ1-1; no clear D gene. The CDR3 is 12 amino acids. V gave up 5 bases and J gave up 0 bases, with 5 bases separating them. In germline, CDR1 is SGHRS, CDR2 YFSETQ. CDR3 DNA sequence: TGCGCCAGCAGGAAGGTGAACACTGAAGCTTTCTTT. It codes for CASRKVNTEAFF.

Only a few counts were recorded for this clonotype. The chain uses TRBV5-6 and TRBJ2-3; a possible D gene is TRBD1 (6 bases). CDR1 and CDR2 (germline): SGHDT, YYEEEE. Deletions cut 0 bases from V and 2 bases from J, with 16 bases between. CDR3 length: 17 amino acids. As DNA, the CDR3 is TGTGCCAGCAGCTTGGTAAAGGGAAGGACAGCCACAGATACGCAGTATTTT. Translating gives CASSLVKGRTATDTQYF. The full variable domain, in which reference TRBV5-6 and TRBJ2-3 provide the parts outside the CDR3, is DAGVTQSPTHLIKTRGQQVTLRCSPKSGHDTVSWYQQALGQGPQFIFQYYEEEERQRGNFPDRFSGHQFPNYSSELNVNALLLGDSALYLCASSLVKGRTATDTQYFGPGTRLTVL.

The CDR3 loop reads CASSFTGEEQYF. The CDR3 nucleotides are TGCGCCAGCAGCTTTACAGGGGAAGAGCAGTACTTC. The J gene is TRBJ2-7, the V gene TRBV5-1; 7 nucleotides match TRBD1. CDR3 length equals 12 residues. J lost 7 bases, V lost 2 bases, and 3 bases had no gene match. Germline CDR1 and CDR2: SGHRS and YFSETQ.

At least ten counts were recorded for this clonotype. The chain recombines TRBV7-8 with TRBJ2-4; 8 bases map to TRBD2. Per the germline V gene, CDR1 is SGHVS and CDR2 is FQNEAQ. CDR3 length: 16 residues. The V and J ends lost 6 bases and 3 bases, in that order; junction bases with no gene match: 10. CDR3 coding DNA: TGTGCCAGCAGGTCGAAGGAGCGGGGGCACAAAAACATTCAGTACTTC. This sequence encodes CASRSKERGHKNIQYF.

A few counts support this clonotype. The V and J genes are TRBV5-4 and TRBJ2-7, with D tentatively TRBD1 or TRBD2 (5 bases each). V was cut by 4 bases and J by 2 bases, with 10 bases left in between. CDR3 length: 13 residues. Germline CDR1 and CDR2: SGHNT and YYREEE (reference sequence). The DNA for the CDR3 is TGTGCCAGCAGCGGGACCGTTACCTACGAGCAGTACTTC. Translated, it gives CASSGTVTYEQYF.

This clonotype has a handful of counts. The rearrangement links TRBV7-9 to TRBJ2-1; D gene uncertain. The CDR3 sequence is 17 residues long. Trimming cost V 5 bases and J 5 bases, with 22 bases left between them. Germline loops: CDR1 SEHNR, CDR2 FQNEAQ (reference sequence). The CDR3 DNA is TGTGCCAGCAGCCCGAAACCCTCCACAAGCCGGGACAATGAGCAGTTCTTC. It is translated as CASSPKPSTSRDNEQFF.

The rearrangement links TRBV6-1 to TRBJ2-6; 8 bases agree with TRBD1. The CDR3 totals 15 residues. Per the germline V gene, CDR1 is MNHNS and CDR2 is SASEGT. The V segment lost 8 bases and the J segment 0 bases; nucleotides outside the gene matches: 3. The CDR3 DNA is TGTGCCAGCGGGACAGGAGGCTCTGGGGCCAACGTCCTGACTTTC. Protein: CASGTGGSGANVLTF.

The chain couples TRBV5-5 to TRBJ2-7; 7 nucleotides line up with TRBD2. J lost 1 base, V lost 7 bases, and 14 bases had no gene match. The CDR3 is 16 amino acids. Germline CDR1 and CDR2: SGHKS and YYEKEE (reference sequence). CDR3 DNA: TGTGCCAGCTTAGGTCAGGGATCGGGGGGTTCCTACGAGCAGTACTTC. Translation gives CASLGQGSGGSYEQYF. Supplemented by reference TRBV5-5 and TRBJ2-7, the full variable domain reads DAGVTQSPTHLIKTRGQQVTLRCSPISGHKSVSWYQQVLGQGPQFIFQYYEKEERGRGNFPDRFSARQFPNYSSELNVNALLLGDSALYLCASLGQGSGGSYEQYFGPGTRLTVT.

This clonotype turned up a few times. The V gene is TRBV12-3 or TRBV12-4, the J gene TRBJ1-2; unclear D gene. The germline V and J ends were trimmed by 7 bases and 3 bases, with 12 bases remaining between them. This CDR3 has 13 amino acids. The CDR3 DNA reads TGTGCCAGCACCCCGACCCCGCACTATGGCTACACCTTC. Translation: CASTPTPHYGYTF.